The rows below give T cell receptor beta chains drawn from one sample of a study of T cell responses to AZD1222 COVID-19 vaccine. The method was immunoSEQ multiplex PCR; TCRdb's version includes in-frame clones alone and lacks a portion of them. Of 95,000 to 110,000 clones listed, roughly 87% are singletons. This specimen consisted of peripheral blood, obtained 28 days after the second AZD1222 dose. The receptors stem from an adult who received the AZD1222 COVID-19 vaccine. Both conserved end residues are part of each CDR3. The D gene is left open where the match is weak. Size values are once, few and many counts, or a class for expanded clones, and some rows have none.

DNA: TGCGCCAGCAGCCAGCGATGGACGGTAGGGAATCAGCCCCAGCATTTT; CDR3: CASSQRWTVGNQPQHF; size: once; V: TRBV4-1; J: TRBJ1-5; D: .
DNA: TGTGCCTGCCTAGCGGGGGGTGGGGATACGCAGTATTTT; CDR3: CACLAGGGDTQYF; size: .; V: TRBV30; J: TRBJ2-3; D: TRBD2
DNA: TGTGCCAGCAGTTTCGACAGCATGAACACTGAAGCTTTCTTT; CDR3: CASSFDSMNTEAFF; size: .; V: TRBV28; J: TRBJ1-1; D: .
DNA: TGTGCCACCAGCAGAAGACAGGGAGGGGGAACTGGAAACACCATATATTTT; CDR3: CATSRRQGGGTGNTIYF; size: few; V: TRBV15; J: TRBJ1-3; D: TRBD1
DNA: TGCGCCAGCAGCCAAGGCAGATGGAGCAACTATGGCTACACCTTC; CDR3: CASSQGRWSNYGYTF; size: .; V: TRBV4-3; J: TRBJ1-2; D: .
DNA: TGCAGCGCTAGAGCGGGGGGACCAAACAATGAGCAGTTCTTC; CDR3: CSARAGGPNNEQFF; size: .; V: TRBV29-1; J: TRBJ2-1; D: TRBD2
DNA: TGTGCCAGCAGCGTAGTGGCACAGGGTAACCACGAGCAGTACTTC; CDR3: CASSVVAQGNHEQYF; size: once; V: TRBV9; J: TRBJ2-7; D: .
DNA: TGTGCCAGCAGCTACAGGGCCAGCGGCTACACCTTC; CDR3: CASSYRASGYTF; size: .; V: TRBV11-2; J: TRBJ1-2; D: .
DNA: TGTGCCAGCAGTGAAGCCAGTTACCAGCCCCAGCATTTT; CDR3: CASSEASYQPQHF; size: .; V: TRBV6-1; J: TRBJ1-5; D: .
DNA: TGCAGCGCGGAGACAGGGGGCGGGGAGCTGTTTTTT; CDR3: CSAETGGGELFF; size: .; V: TRBV29-1; J: TRBJ2-2; D: TRBD1
DNA: TGCGCCAGCAGCCCGACCGTGTTAGTAGGCGAGCAGTACTTC; CDR3: CASSPTVLVGEQYF; size: .; V: TRBV5-1; J: TRBJ2-7; D: .
DNA: TGTGCCAGCAGTGAGAACGAGCAGTACTTC; CDR3: CASSENEQYF; size: once; V: TRBV6-1; J: TRBJ2-7; D: .
DNA: TGTGCCAGCAGTTATTGGGGAGCGGGGGGCCAAGAGACCCAGTACTTC; CDR3: CASSYWGAGGQETQYF; size: .; V: TRBV6-5; J: TRBJ2-5; D: TRBD2
DNA: TGTGCCAGCAGTGCCCCACAGGGGGAAGCTTTCTTT; CDR3: CASSAPQGEAFF; size: .; V: TRBV25-1; J: TRBJ1-1; D: TRBD1
DNA: TGTGCCATCAGTGAGGCCGAGGGCACTGAAGCTTTCTTT; CDR3: CAISEAEGTEAFF; size: .; V: TRBV10-3; J: TRBJ1-1; D: .
DNA: TGTGCCAGCAGATCGACAGGGGTCACTGAAGCTTTCTTT; CDR3: CASRSTGVTEAFF; size: .; V: TRBV6-5; J: TRBJ1-1; D: TRBD1
DNA: TGTGCCAGTAGCCTCCCCGGGAACTCCTACAATGAGCAGTTCTTC; CDR3: CASSLPGNSYNEQFF; size: .; V: TRBV19; J: TRBJ2-1; D: .
DNA: TGCGCCAGCGTCCCAACGGGCGGGGACCCGGGGAACTATGGCTACACCTTC; CDR3: CASVPTGGDPGNYGYTF; size: .; V: TRBV5-1; J: TRBJ1-2; D: .
DNA: TGTGCCAGCAGCCCCGGGACAGGGATCTCATCCTACGAGCAGTACTTC; CDR3: CASSPGTGISSYEQYF; size: .; V: TRBV11-3; J: TRBJ2-7; D: TRBD1
DNA: TGTGCCAGCAGTAACCCCCGGGACCTAACTAATGAAAAACTGTTTTTT; CDR3: CASSNPRDLTNEKLFF; size: .; V: TRBV27; J: TRBJ1-4; D: .
DNA: TGTGCCAGCAGCGTTGAAGGGGACAGCTCTGGAAACACCATATATTTT; CDR3: CASSVEGDSSGNTIYF; size: .; V: TRBV9; J: TRBJ1-3; D: TRBD1
DNA: TGTGCCAGCAGTTTATATGCGGTAGATTCACCCCTCCACTTT; CDR3: CASSLYAVDSPLHF; size: .; V: TRBV28; J: TRBJ1-6; D: .
DNA: TGTGCCAGCAGCTTAGTAACCGGAAACACCATATATTTT; CDR3: CASSLVTGNTIYF; size: .; V: TRBV7-9; J: TRBJ1-3; D: .
DNA: TGTGCCAGCAGCGTAGCCCCCCGGACAGGTCTGAGCTACACCTTC; CDR3: CASSVAPRTGLSYTF; size: .; V: TRBV9; J: TRBJ1-2; D: TRBD1
DNA: TGTGCCAGCAGCTACAGGCAGGCCCGAGATGAAGCTTTCTTT; CDR3: CASSYRQARDEAFF; size: .; V: TRBV6-5; J: TRBJ1-1; D: .
DNA: TGTGCCAGCAGCTTAGACAGGGGGTATGGCTACACCTTC; CDR3: CASSLDRGYGYTF; size: .; V: TRBV7-2; J: TRBJ1-2; D: TRBD1
DNA: TGTGCCACCTCTCACCGGGACAGGATTAATGAGCAGTTCTTC; CDR3: CATSHRDRINEQFF; size: .; V: TRBV19; J: TRBJ2-1; D: TRBD1
DNA: TGCGCCAGCAGCCAGCCAGGACAGCTCAACTATGGCTACACCTTC; CDR3: CASSQPGQLNYGYTF; size: .; V: TRBV4-3; J: TRBJ1-2; D: .
DNA: TGTGCCAGTAGACCGGGACAGGGGGCAACTAATGAAAAACTGTTTTTT; CDR3: CASRPGQGATNEKLFF; size: .; V: TRBV19; J: TRBJ1-4; D: TRBD1
DNA: TGTGCCAGCAGCTTAGTGGGGGGGGGCCTCTCAGATACGCAGTATTTT; CDR3: CASSLVGGGLSDTQYF; size: .; V: TRBV7-2; J: TRBJ2-3; D: .
DNA: TGTGCCAGCAGCTCCCAGGGCGCTGGCTACACCTTC; CDR3: CASSSQGAGYTF; size: few; V: TRBV9; J: TRBJ1-2; D: .
DNA: TGTGCCAGCGGAGGACAGGGTTTCGGCTACACCTTC; CDR3: CASGGQGFGYTF; size: .; V: TRBV28; J: TRBJ1-2; D: TRBD1
DNA: TGTGCCAGCACCATGACCTCTAACACTGAAGCTTTCTTT; CDR3: CASTMTSNTEAFF; size: .; V: TRBV12-3/TRBV12-4; J: TRBJ1-1; D: .
DNA: TGTGCCAGCAGTTCGACAGATGAAAAACTGTTTTTT; CDR3: CASSSTDEKLFF; size: .; V: TRBV5-4; J: TRBJ1-4; D: .